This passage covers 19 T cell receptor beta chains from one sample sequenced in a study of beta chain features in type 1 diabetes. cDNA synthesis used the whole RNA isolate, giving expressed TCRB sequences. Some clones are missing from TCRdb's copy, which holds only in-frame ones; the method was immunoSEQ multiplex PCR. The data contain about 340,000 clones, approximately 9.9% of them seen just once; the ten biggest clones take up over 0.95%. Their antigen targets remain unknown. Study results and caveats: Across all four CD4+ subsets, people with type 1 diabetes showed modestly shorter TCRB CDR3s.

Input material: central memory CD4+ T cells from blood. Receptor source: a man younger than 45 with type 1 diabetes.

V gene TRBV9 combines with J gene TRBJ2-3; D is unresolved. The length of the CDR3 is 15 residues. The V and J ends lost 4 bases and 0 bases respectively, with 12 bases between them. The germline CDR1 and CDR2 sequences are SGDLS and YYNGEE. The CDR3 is CASSPTDSSTDTQYF. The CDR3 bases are TGTGCCAGCAGCCCAACAGATTCTAGCACAGATACGCAGTATTTT.

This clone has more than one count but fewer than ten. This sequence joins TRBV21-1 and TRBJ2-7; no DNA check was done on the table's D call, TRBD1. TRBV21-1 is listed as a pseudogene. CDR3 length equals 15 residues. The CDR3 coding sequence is TGTGCCAGCAGCAAAGTTGCAGGGCTCTTGAACGAGCAGTACTTC. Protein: CASSKVAGLLNEQYF.

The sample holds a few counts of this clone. CDR3 nucleotides: TGTGCCAGCCAAGATCCCAGCACAGATACGCAGTATTTT. This encodes CASQDPSTDTQYF. The genes are TRBV28 and TRBJ2-3, with D unclear. Trimming pared 8 bases from V and 0 bases from J, leaving 9 bases between. The germline V gene has CDR1 MDHEN and CDR2 SYDVKM. CDR3 size: 13 residues.

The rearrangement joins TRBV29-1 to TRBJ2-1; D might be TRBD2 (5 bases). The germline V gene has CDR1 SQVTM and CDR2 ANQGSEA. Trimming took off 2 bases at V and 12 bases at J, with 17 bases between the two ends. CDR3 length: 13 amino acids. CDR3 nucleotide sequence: TGCAGCGTTGAAAGGTTGGGAGCCTCAGGGCAGTTCTTC. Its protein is CSVERLGASGQFF.

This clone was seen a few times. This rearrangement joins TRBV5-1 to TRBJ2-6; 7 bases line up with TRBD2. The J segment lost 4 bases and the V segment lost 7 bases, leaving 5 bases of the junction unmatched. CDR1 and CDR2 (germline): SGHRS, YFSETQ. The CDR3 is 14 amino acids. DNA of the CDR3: TGCGCCAGCCGGGAGGTAGGAGGGGCCAACGTCCTGACTTTC. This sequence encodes CASREVGGANVLTF. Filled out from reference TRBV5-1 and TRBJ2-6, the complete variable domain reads KAGVTQTPRYLIKTRGQQVTLSCSPISGHRSVSWYQQTPGQGLQFLFEYFSETQRNKGNFPGRFSGRQFSNSRSEMNVSTLELGDSALYLCASREVGGANVLTFGAGSRLTVL.

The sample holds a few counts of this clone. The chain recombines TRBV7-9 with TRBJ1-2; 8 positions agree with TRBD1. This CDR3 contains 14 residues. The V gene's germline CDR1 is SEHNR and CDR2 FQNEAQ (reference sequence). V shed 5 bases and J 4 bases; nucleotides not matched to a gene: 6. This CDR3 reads CASSTGQGGYGYTF. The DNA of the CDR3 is TGTGCCAGCAGCACAGGACAGGGTGGCTATGGCTACACCTTC. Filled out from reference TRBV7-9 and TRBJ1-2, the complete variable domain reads DTGVSQNPRHKITKRGQNVTFRCDPISEHNRLYWYRQTLGQGPEFLTYFQNEAQLEKSRLLSDRFSAERPKGSFSTLEIQRTEQGDSAMYLCASSTGQGGYGYTFGSGTRLTVV.

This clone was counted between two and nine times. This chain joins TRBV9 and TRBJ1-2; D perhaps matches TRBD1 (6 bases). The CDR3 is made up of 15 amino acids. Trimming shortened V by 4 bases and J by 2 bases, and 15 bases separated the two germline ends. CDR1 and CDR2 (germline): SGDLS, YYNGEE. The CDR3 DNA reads TGTGCCAGCAGCTCGAGGGCAGGGGAGAACTATGGCTACACCTTC. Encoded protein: CASSSRAGENYGYTF.

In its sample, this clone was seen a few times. This chain's CDR3 is CASSYDGTANEKLFF. CDR3 coding DNA: TGTGCCAGCAGTTACGACGGGACGGCGAATGAAAAACTGTTTTTT. The chain joins TRBV6-5 to TRBJ1-4; the D gene is possibly TRBD1 (5 bases). Trimming cost V 2 bases and J 5 bases, with 12 bases left between them. The V gene's germline CDR1 is MNHEY and CDR2 SVGAGI. The CDR3 contains 15 residues.

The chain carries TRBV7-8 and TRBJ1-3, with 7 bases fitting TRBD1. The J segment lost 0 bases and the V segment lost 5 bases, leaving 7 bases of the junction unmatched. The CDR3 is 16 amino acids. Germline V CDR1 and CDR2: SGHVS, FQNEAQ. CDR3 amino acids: CASSAGQPRSGNTIYF. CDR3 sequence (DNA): TGTGCCAGCAGCGCGGGACAGCCCCGCTCTGGAAACACCATATATTTT.

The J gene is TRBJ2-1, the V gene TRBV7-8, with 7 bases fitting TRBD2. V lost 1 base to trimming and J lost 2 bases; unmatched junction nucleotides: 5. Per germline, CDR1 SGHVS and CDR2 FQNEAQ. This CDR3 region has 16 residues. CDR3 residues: CASSLGGGGTYNEQFF. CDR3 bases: TGTGCCAGCAGCTTAGGAGGCGGGGGTACCTACAATGAGCAGTTCTTC.

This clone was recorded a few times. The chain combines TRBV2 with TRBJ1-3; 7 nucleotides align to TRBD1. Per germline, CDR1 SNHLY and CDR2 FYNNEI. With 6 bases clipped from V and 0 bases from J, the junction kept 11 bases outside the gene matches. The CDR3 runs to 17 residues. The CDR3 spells CASRDDSTGDSGNTIYF. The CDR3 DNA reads TGTGCCAGCAGGGACGACTCTACAGGGGACTCTGGAAACACCATATATTTT.

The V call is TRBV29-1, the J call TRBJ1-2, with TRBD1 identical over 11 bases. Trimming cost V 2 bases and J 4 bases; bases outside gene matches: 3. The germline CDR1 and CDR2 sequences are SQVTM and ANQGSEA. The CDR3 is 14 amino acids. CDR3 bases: TGCAGCGTTGAATGGACAGGGGGCAGCTATGGCTACACCTTC. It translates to CSVEWTGGSYGYTF.

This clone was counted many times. The CDR3 region is CASSPLSVNTEAFF. The CDR3 bases are TGTGCCAGCAGCCCTCTTTCGGTGAACACTGAAGCTTTCTTT. The V and J genes are TRBV14 and TRBJ1-1; D call uncertain. The CDR3 covers 14 residues. The germline V gene encodes CDR1 SGHDN and CDR2 FVKESK. With 4 bases removed from V and 0 bases from J, the gap between germline ends came to 9 bases. Full variable domain (missing parts from reference TRBV14 and TRBJ1-1): EAGVTQFPSHSVIEKGQTVTLRCDPISGHDNLYWYRRVMGKEIKFLLHFVKESKQDESGMPNNRFLAERTGGTYSTLKVQPAELEDSGVYFCASSPLSVNTEAFFGQGTRLTVV.

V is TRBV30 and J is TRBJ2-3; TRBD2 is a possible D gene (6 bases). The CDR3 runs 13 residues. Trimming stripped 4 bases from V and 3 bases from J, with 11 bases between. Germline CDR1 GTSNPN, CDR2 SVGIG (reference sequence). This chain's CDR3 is CAWTSGVTDTQYF. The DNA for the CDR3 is TGTGCCTGGACGTCGGGGGTAACAGATACGCAGTATTTT.

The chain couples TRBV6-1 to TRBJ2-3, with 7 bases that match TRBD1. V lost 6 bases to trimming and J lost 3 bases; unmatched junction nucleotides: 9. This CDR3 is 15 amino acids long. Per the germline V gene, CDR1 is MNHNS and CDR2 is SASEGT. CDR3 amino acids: CASRNPGGGTDTQYF. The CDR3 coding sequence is TGTGCCAGCAGAAACCCAGGGGGTGGAACAGATACGCAGTATTTT.

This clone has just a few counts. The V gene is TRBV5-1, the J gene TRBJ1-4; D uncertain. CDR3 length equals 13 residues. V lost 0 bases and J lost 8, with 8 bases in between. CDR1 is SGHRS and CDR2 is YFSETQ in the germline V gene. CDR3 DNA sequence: TGCGCCAGCAGCTTGGTCATTAACGAAAAACTGTTTTTT. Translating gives CASSLVINEKLFF.

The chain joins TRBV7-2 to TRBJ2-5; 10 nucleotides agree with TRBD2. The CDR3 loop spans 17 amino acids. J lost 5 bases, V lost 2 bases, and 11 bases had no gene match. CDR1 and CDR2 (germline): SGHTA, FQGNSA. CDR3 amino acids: CASSLKSSGGAWETQYF. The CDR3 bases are TGTGCCAGCAGCTTAAAGTCAAGCGGGGGGGCGTGGGAGACCCAGTACTTC.

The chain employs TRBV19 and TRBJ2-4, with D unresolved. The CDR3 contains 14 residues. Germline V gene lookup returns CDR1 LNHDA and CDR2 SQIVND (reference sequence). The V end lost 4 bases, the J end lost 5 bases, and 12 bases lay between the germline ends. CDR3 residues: CASSKFGGQNIQYF. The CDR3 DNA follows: TGTGCCAGTAGTAAATTTGGCGGCCAAAACATTCAGTACTTC.

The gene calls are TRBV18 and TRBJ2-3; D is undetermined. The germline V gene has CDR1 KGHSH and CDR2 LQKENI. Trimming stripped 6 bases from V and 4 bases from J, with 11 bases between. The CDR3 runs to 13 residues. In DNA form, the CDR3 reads TGTGCCAGCTCCGAGTCCGGAGCAGATACGCAGTATTTT. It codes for CASSESGADTQYF.